The following is a T cell receptor (beta chain) sequence with its context. Its specificity is not known. Stable Graves' hyperthyroidism denoted no ophthalmopathy progression over 18 months. Lactation, pregnancy, other autoimmune disease or uncontrolled infection led to exclusion of patients. The PBMCs had their origin in 8.5 to 10 ml of fresh peripheral blood. Amplified TCR beta CDR3 regions came from RNA transcripts. The TCR CDR3 was amplified in a first-round RT-PCR using the HTBI primer set. TCRdb analysed the multiplex PCR reads with MiXCR anew, one entry per CDR3 protein. The sample lists under 350,000 distinct CDR3 sequences, 21% seen once, with around half in the top ten. The entry originates in a study of T cells in Graves' hyperthyroidism and ophthalmopathy. General study points: From stable hyperthyroidism, ophthalmopathy was separated by a 13 V-J model.

CDR1 and CDR2 from the germline V gene are MNHNS and SASEGT. The CDR3 is 13 amino acids. Deletions cut 7 bases from V and 9 bases from J, with 16 bases between. The sample was blood. The genes are TRBV6-1 and TRBJ2-1; D possibly matches TRBD1 or TRBD2 (6 bases each). This TCR derives from a woman aged 50 to 60 with Graves' hyperthyroidism. The CDR3 region is CASTFVGGGEQFF. DNA for the CDR3: TGTGCCAGCACTTTCGTGGGGGGCGGTGAGCAGTTCTTC.